These 29 T cell receptor beta chains came from one sample sequenced in a study of tumor-infiltrating lymphocytes in primary liver carcinoma. Constant-region priming of 500 ng total RNA yielded TCR beta cDNA. Three nested multiplex PCR rounds, a slightly modified ARM-PCR, produced the libraries for TCR beta. For about 11 cycles apiece, the opening two PCR rounds ran with TRBV1-TRBV30 forward primers and a C-beta reverse primer. TCRdb passed the multiplex PCR reads through MiXCR, listing each CDR3 protein once. The sample shows 300,000 to 400,000 distinct CDR3 sequences, about 61% of them seen only once. Unsorted whole blood yielded the blood RNA, and germline DNA was also extracted. The sample consisted of peripheral blood. These receptors were taken from a man aged 40-49 years with primary liver carcinoma and hepatitis B virus infection.

Points on this clonotype: This clone may be a read error of a much larger clone one base away. The genes are TRBV6-5 and TRBJ2-7, with D unclear. This CDR3 has 14 residues. Per germline, CDR1 MNHEY and CDR2 SVGAGI. The CDR3 loop reads CVSTLTSDNYEQYF. The CDR3 DNA is TGTGTCAGCACCTTAACGTCCGACAACTACGAGCAGTACTTC.

The V and J genes are TRBV9 and TRBJ2-1; 9 bases are shared with TRBD1. The V gene end was trimmed by 0 bases and the J gene end by 5 bases; junction bases not matched to a gene: 6. Looked up from germline, CDR1 is SGDLS and CDR2 is YYNGEE. The CDR3 length is 16 residues. The CDR3 DNA reads TGTGCCAGCAGCGTAGCTGGGACAGGGTTTAACAATGAGCAGTTCTTC. Translated, it gives CASSVAGTGFNNEQFF.

On this clonotype itself: A read error may be the cause here, since a much bigger clone is one base away. The chain employs TRBV6-1 and TRBJ2-7; D possibly corresponds to TRBD1 (6 bases). Germline CDR1 and CDR2: MNHNS and SASEGT. Trimming took off 4 bases at V and 0 bases at J, with 19 bases between the two ends. The CDR3 sequence is 17 residues long. CDR3 in amino acids: CASSGAHSAGDSYEQYF. In DNA form, the CDR3 reads TGTGCCAGCAGTGGAGCCCATTCCGCAGGGGACTCCTACGAGCAGTACTTC.

This clonotype has just a few counts. One end of the junction fails to match germline, which may point to a read error. This rearrangement joins TRBV11-3 to TRBJ2-4; unclear D gene. Germline lookup yields CDR1 SGHNT and CDR2 YENEEA. This CDR3 is built from 15 residues. The CDR3 sequence is CASGLGIRAKNIQYF. For the CDR3, the DNA is TGTGCCAGCGGCTTGGGTATCCGCGCCAAGAACATTCAGTACTTC.

Concerning this clonotype: The junction departs from the called germline gene at one end, perhaps through a read error. V usage is TRBV6-2 or TRBV6-3 and J usage is TRBJ2-7, with D possibly called TRBD1 or TRBD2 (5 bases each). CDR1 and CDR2 (germline): MNHEY, SVGEGT. The CDR3 consists of 13 residues. For the CDR3, the DNA is TGTGCCAGGAGGGGACCCCCCGCTTCCGAGCAGTACTTT. Protein sequence: CARRGPPASEQYF.

This clonotype was seen more than once but under ten times. V and J are TRBV5-6 and TRBJ2-2, with TRBD2 matching over 11 bases. After removal of 0 bases from V and 6 bases from J, the junction contained 7 bases not matched to a gene. Germline V gene sequence: CDR1 SGHDT, CDR2 YYEEEE. CDR3 length: 17 residues. The CDR3, as DNA: TGTGCCAGCAGCTTGGTACTAGCGGGAGTTATTTCCGGGGAGCTGTTTTTT. Its translation: CASSLVLAGVISGELFF.

This clonotype has a count of ten or more. This chain connects TRBV6-5 to TRBJ2-3; D is uncertain. Deletions cut 5 bases from V and 10 bases from J, with 16 bases between. Germline V gene lookup returns CDR1 MNHEY and CDR2 SVGAGI. CDR3 length: 13 residues. The DNA of the CDR3 is TGTGCCAGCAGTACCCCCTCCGGATACGCGCAGTATTTT. Its protein is CASSTPSGYAQYF.

Note on this clonotype: Being one base from a much bigger clone, this may be a read error. V gene TRBV5-5 combines with J gene TRBJ2-3, with D tentatively TRBD2 (6 bases). This CDR3 contains 14 residues. Germline V gene data show CDR1 as SGHKS and CDR2 as YYEKEE (reference sequence). CDR3: CSSEGSGSTDTQYF. In DNA, the CDR3 is TGTTCCAGCGAGGGGAGCGGGAGCACAGATACGCAGTATTTT.

Regarding this clonotype: As the CDR3 is not closed by the conserved phenylalanine or tryptophan, this likely results from a read error. No DNA is shown, since the ends of the CDR3 on it are uncertain; the CDR3 is the one TCRdb lists. The CDR3 is CASRRTAPATNEKLLI. The chain joins TRBV11-2 to TRBJ1-4; the table names TRBD1, a call not compared with the DNA. The CDR3 is 16 amino acids long, termini counted. CDR1 and CDR2 (germline): SGHAT, FQNNGV.

Points on this clonotype: Germline and junction disagree at one end, which may indicate a read error. V gene TRBV4-2 combines with J gene TRBJ1-5; D is possibly TRBD1 (5 bases). From germline, CDR1 is LGHNA and CDR2 YNFKEQ. The CDR3 spans 15 residues. The CDR3 sequence is CDSSQEYGGGQPQHF. The CDR3 nucleotides are TGCGACAGCAGCCAAGAGTACGGGGGAGGGCAGCCCCAGCATTTT.

The table lists this clonotype with a few counts. A much larger clone is a single base away; this may be a read error. CDR3 sequence: CSVEVAAFEQYF. DNA of the CDR3: TGCAGCGTTGAGGTAGCGGCCTTCGAGCAGTACTTC. This chain joins TRBV29-1 and TRBJ2-7, with D maybe TRBD2 (6 bases). V was cut by 3 bases and J by 6 bases, with 12 bases left in between. This CDR3 spans 12 amino acids. Germline CDR1 reads SQVTM; CDR2 reads ANQGSEA.

This clonotype was observed a few times. The CDR3 DNA reads as TGTGCCAGCAGTGAAGCGCTTCTGGGACAGGGCTACGAGCAGTACTTC. Translation: CASSEALLGQGYEQYF. The chain joins TRBV2 to TRBJ2-7, with 9 bases lining up with TRBD1. The CDR3 has 16 amino acids. V dropped 0 bases and J dropped 3; count of bases not matched to a gene: 6. Germline assignment: CDR1 SNHLY and CDR2 FYNNEI.

In this sample, this clonotype turned up many times. The rearrangement joins TRBV6-1 to TRBJ1-4; D may be TRBD1 (5 bases). This CDR3 comprises 16 residues. Germline CDR1 MNHNS, CDR2 SASEGT. Trimming took off 0 bases at V and 7 bases at J, with 15 bases between the two ends. Here the CDR3 reads CASSEAMTVGGEKLFF. In DNA form, the CDR3 reads TGTGCCAGCAGTGAAGCGATGACAGTCGGCGGTGAAAAACTGTTTTTT.

Concerning this clonotype: A clone one base away is much larger, so this may be a read error. J is TRBJ2-7 and V is TRBV5-5; either TRBD1 or TRBD2 may supply D (6 bases each). This CDR3 is built from 16 residues. From germline, CDR1 is SGHKS and CDR2 YYEKEE (reference sequence). CDR3 in amino acids: CASSLSGALRGYERYF. The CDR3 nucleotides read TGTGCCAGCAGCTTGTCGGGGGCCCTCAGGGGCTACGAGCGGTACTTC.

Turning to this clonotype: Germline is not matched at one junction end, which may reflect a read error. The chain uses TRBV28 and TRBJ1-1; D unclear. The CDR3 is made up of 12 amino acids. Germline CDR1 and CDR2: MDHEN and SYDVKM. The CDR3 sequence is CASSPDSPEALF. The CDR3 bases are TGTGCCAGCAGCCCTGACTCACCCGAAGCTCTCTTT.

This clonotype appeared many times. The chain uses TRBV6-1 and TRBJ2-2, with D hard to call. Germline V CDR1 and CDR2: MNHNS, SASEGT. The CDR3 runs 14 residues. V was cut by 2 bases and J by 3 bases, with 7 bases left in between. The DNA of the CDR3 is TGTGCCAGCAGTGAACGGGCGGACACCGGGGAGCTGTTTTTT. Its protein is CASSERADTGELFF.

Details on this clonotype: A read error is possible here, since a much larger clone lies one base away. J is TRBJ2-5 and V is TRBV4-3; D not certain. V was pared by 6 bases and J by 5 bases, with 13 bases between. Germline V gives CDR1 LGHNA, CDR2 YSLEER. This CDR3 is 13 amino acids long. CDR3 protein: CASSSGIGETQYF. CDR3 DNA sequence: TGCGCCAGCAGTTCTGGAATTGGGGAGACCCAGTACTTC.

The chain is built from TRBV10-3 and TRBJ2-2; the D is unclear. The CDR3 is 16 amino acids. The germline V and J ends were trimmed by 0 bases and 0 bases, with 8 bases remaining between them. Germline CDR1 is ENHRY and CDR2 is SYGVKD. CDR3 sequence: CAISESRPANTGELFF. The CDR3 DNA sequence: TGTGCCATCAGTGAGTCAAGGCCGGCGAACACCGGGGAGCTGTTTTTT.

The sample holds a few counts of this clonotype. This chain connects TRBV5-4 to TRBJ1-4, with D perhaps TRBD1 (5 bases). The length of the CDR3 is 14 residues. Germline assignment: CDR1 SGHNT and CDR2 YYREEE (reference sequence). V shed 4 bases and J shed 10 bases, with 17 bases lying between them. CDR3 sequence: CASSLPDSEGKLFF. The CDR3 nucleotides read TGTGCCAGCAGCCTACCAGACAGCGAGGGAAAACTGTTTTTT.

A remark on this clonotype: One end of the junction does not line up with germline, which may come from a read error. This rearrangement joins TRBV18 to TRBJ1-1; D possibly corresponds to TRBD1 (6 bases). Looked up from germline, CDR1 is KGHSH and CDR2 is LQKENI. The CDR3 consists of 12 residues. The CDR3 DNA is TGTGGCAGCTCACTCCGGGGGGCTGAAGCTTTGTTT. Amino acid sequence: CGSSLRGAEALF.

CDR3 residues: CASNRTHSNQPQHF. As DNA, the CDR3 is TGTGCCAGCAACCGGACCCATAGCAATCAGCCCCAGCATTTT. This rearrangement joins TRBV28 to TRBJ1-5; D remains ambiguous. The V gene lost 7 bases and the J gene lost 0 bases, with 10 bases spanning the gap. The CDR3 consists of 14 residues. Germline V CDR1 and CDR2: MDHEN, SYDVKM.

DNA for the CDR3: TGTGCCAGCAGCCCCCTGTACAGGGGGCTCACTACCTACGAGCAGTACTTC. It encodes CASSPLYRGLTTYEQYF. This rearrangement joins TRBV7-6 to TRBJ2-7; TRBD1 aligns across 9 bases. Trimming at V came to 5 bases and at J to 2 bases, leaving 13 bases not matched to a gene. Looked up from germline, CDR1 is SGHVS and CDR2 is FNYEAQ. The CDR3 has 17 amino acids.

About this clonotype itself: A much larger clone is a single base away; this may be a read error. The chain employs TRBV12-5 and TRBJ2-1; TRBD2 aligns across 11 bases. Germline V CDR1 and CDR2: LGHNT, FRNRAP. This CDR3 has 17 residues. DNA for the CDR3: TGTGCTAGTGGTTTCCTAGCCGGGACTAGCGGTTACAGTGAGCAGTTCTTC. Protein product: CASGFLAGTSGYSEQFF.

This clonotype was counted between two and nine times. In DNA form, the CDR3 reads TGCGCCAGCAGCTTGGTACCAGGGGGCACCTATGGCTACACCTTC. Amino acids: CASSLVPGGTYGYTF. V gene TRBV5-1 combines with J gene TRBJ1-2; 8 bases match TRBD1. This CDR3 spans 15 amino acids. CDR1 SGHRS and CDR2 YFSETQ come from the germline V gene. With 0 bases clipped from V and 4 bases from J, the junction kept 5 bases outside the gene matches.

CDR3 DNA sequence: TGCAGAGGCGAACAGGGAAACATTCAGTACTTC. As protein: CRGEQGNIQYF. The chain recombines TRBV29-1 with TRBJ2-4; possibly TRBD1 for D (6 bases). The germline CDR1 and CDR2 sequences are SQVTM and ANQGSEA. The CDR3 spans 11 residues.

Points on this clonotype: At one end, the junction sequence differs from germline, possibly due to a read error. The chain combines TRBV11-2 with TRBJ2-5; D ambiguous. Germline lookup yields CDR1 SGHAT and CDR2 FQNNGV. The CDR3 has 11 residues. CDR3 sequence (DNA): TGTGCCAGTAGCTCAGGAGAGACCCGGTACTTC. Translating gives CASSSGETRYF.

This clonotype was observed many times. The chain has TRBV12-3 or TRBV12-4 and TRBJ2-3; D gene ambiguous. The CDR3 is 15 residues long. Trimming left V 2 bases short and J 2 bases short, with 11 bases between. The chain's CDR3 is CASSLYLGVTDTQYF. CDR3 sequence (DNA): TGTGCCAGCAGTTTATATTTGGGCGTCACAGATACGCAGTATTTT.

The sample holds a few counts of this clonotype. The CDR3 loop reads CASSPPGPRSQNEQFF. The CDR3 bases are TGTGCCAGCAGCCCTCCGGGACCGCGTTCTCAAAATGAGCAGTTCTTC. V and J are TRBV5-4 and TRBJ2-1; tentatively, D is TRBD1 or TRBD2 (5 bases each). The CDR3 is 16 residues long. Germline V gene data show CDR1 as SGHNT and CDR2 as YYREEE (reference sequence). Trimming took off 4 bases at V and 7 bases at J, with 21 bases between the two ends.

As to this clonotype: Just one base apart from a much larger clone, this may be a read error. The V and J genes are TRBV12-3 or TRBV12-4 and TRBJ2-7; 10 positions match TRBD1. The CDR3 has 14 amino acids. The chain's CDR3 is CATSAGTGVYEQYF. CDR3 sequence (DNA): TGTGCCACCAGTGCCGGGACAGGGGTATACGAGCAGTACTTC.